These 26 T cell receptor beta chains originate from one sample sequenced in a study of blood T cell repertoires in COVID-19. The method was immunoSEQ multiplex PCR; TCRdb's version includes in-frame clones alone and lacks a portion of them. The data contain a few hundred thousand clones, approximately 80% of them singletons. The sequenced sample consisted of PBMCs or T cells enriched from blood (not recorded which). These receptors originate from a woman aged 40 to 50 with acute COVID-19.

The genes are TRBV28 and TRBJ2-3, with a weak D call TRBD2 (5 bases). Trimming cost V 8 bases and J 1 base, with 7 bases left between them. In germline, CDR1 is MDHEN, CDR2 SYDVKM. The CDR3 extends over 12 amino acids. The CDR3 protein is CASQRGTDTQYF. Here the CDR3 DNA reads TGTGCCAGCCAGAGGGGCACAGATACGCAGTATTTT. Full variable domain (outside the CDR3, taken from reference TRBV28 and TRBJ2-3): DVKVTQSSRYLVKRTGEKVFLECVQDMDHENMFWYRQDPGLGLRLIYFSYDVKMKEKGDIPEGYSVSREKKERFSLILESASTNQTSMYLCASQRGTDTQYFGPGTRLTVL.

The V and J genes are TRBV9 and TRBJ2-1; D is ambiguous. CDR1 and CDR2 from the germline V gene are SGDLS and YYNGEE. This CDR3 is 14 amino acids long. Trimming removed 0 bases from V and 2 bases from J, with 6 bases in between. CDR3: CASSVVTAYNEQFF. CDR3 in DNA: TGTGCCAGCAGCGTAGTGACTGCCTACAATGAGCAGTTCTTC. Full variable domain (remainder filled in from reference TRBV9 and TRBJ2-1): DSGVTQTPKHLITATGQRVTLRCSPRSGDLSVYWYQQSLDQGLQFLIQYYNGEERAKGNILERFSAQQFPDLHSELNLSSLELGDSALYFCASSVVTAYNEQFFGPGTRLTVL.

This clone was picked up one time. Here the CDR3 DNA reads TGCAGTGCTAGTCTCACAGGGGGTGGCTACACCTTC. Translated, it gives CSASLTGGGYTF. V and J are TRBV20-1 and TRBJ1-2, with 8 bases matching TRBD1. From germline, CDR1 is DFQATT and CDR2 SNEGSKA (reference sequence). Trimming at V came to 3 bases and at J to 7 bases, leaving 4 bases not matched to a gene. CDR3 length: 12 residues.

V is TRBV7-8 and J is TRBJ1-3; no definite D call. The CDR3 has 13 residues. The V end lost 4 bases, the J end lost 16 bases, and 20 bases lay between the germline ends. CDR1 SGHVS and CDR2 FQNEAQ come from the germline V gene. The CDR3 bases are TGTGCCAGCAGCTCACTCTTAAGCGGGGAAACGTATTTT. Amino acids: CASSSLLSGETYF. Supplemented by reference TRBV7-8 and TRBJ1-3, the full variable domain reads GAGVSQSPRYKVAKRGQDVALRCDPISGHVSLFWYQQALGQGPEFLTYFQNEAQLDKSGLPSDRFFAERPEGSVSTLKIQRTQQEDSAVYLCASSSLLSGETYFGEGSWLTVV.

V is TRBV5-1 and J is TRBJ2-5; TRBD1 agrees at 7 bases. Germline trimming cut 4 bases from V and 5 bases from J; bases unmatched to any gene: 8. The CDR3 runs 14 residues. The germline CDR1 and CDR2 sequences are SGHRS and YFSETQ. The CDR3 DNA is TGCGCCAGCAGCACGGCGACAGGGTTGGAGACCCAGTACTTC. This translates into CASSTATGLETQYF.

The chain combines TRBV4-1 with TRBJ1-1; D remains ambiguous. The germline CDR1 and CDR2 sequences are MGHRA and YSYEKL. V was trimmed by 1 base and J by 5 bases, leaving 11 bases between them. There are 14 residues in the CDR3. The CDR3 nucleotides read TGCGCCAGCAGCCAAGCGGGGTTCAGGACTGAAGCTTTCTTT. Residues: CASSQAGFRTEAFF.

The rearrangement links TRBV27 to TRBJ1-1, with D possibly being TRBD1 (5 bases). Trimming shortened V by 6 bases and J by 2 bases, and 22 bases separated the two germline ends. Germline lookup yields CDR1 MNHEY and CDR2 SMNVEV (reference sequence). The CDR3 consists of 17 residues. CDR3 amino acids: CASRSLGGPLGNTEAFF. The CDR3 nucleotides read TGTGCCAGCAGGAGTCTCGGGGGACCCTTGGGAAACACTGAAGCTTTCTTT.

The chain links TRBV19 to TRBJ2-1, with D perhaps TRBD2 (6 bases). This CDR3 spans 15 amino acids. The germline V and J ends were trimmed by 7 bases and 6 bases, with 19 bases remaining between them. CDR1 and CDR2 from the germline V gene are LNHDA and SQIVND (reference sequence). As DNA, the CDR3 is TGTGCCAGTACACGGCAGGGACTTGGATCCAATGAGCAGTTCTTC. This sequence encodes CASTRQGLGSNEQFF.

V usage is TRBV20-1 and J usage is TRBJ2-2, with 7 bases fitting TRBD1. CDR3 length equals 14 residues. The trim removed 3 bases at V and 3 bases at J, leaving 4 bases unmatched. The germline gives CDR1 DFQATT, CDR2 SNEGSKA (reference sequence). This CDR3 reads CSASRQGDTGELFF. The CDR3 coding sequence is TGCAGTGCTAGTCGCCAGGGGGACACCGGGGAGCTGTTTTTT.

This clone was observed a few times. V is TRBV28 and J is TRBJ2-1, with TRBD1 as a possible D gene (5 bases). The V end lost 4 bases, the J end lost 8 bases, and 18 bases lay between the germline ends. Germline CDR1 MDHEN, CDR2 SYDVKM. The CDR3 totals 15 residues. The CDR3 sequence: CASSSPRAGYYEQFF. In DNA form, the CDR3 reads TGTGCCAGCAGTTCCCCCCGGGCAGGGTATTATGAGCAGTTCTTC. The variable domain in full, completed from reference TRBV28 and TRBJ2-1, reads DVKVTQSSRYLVKRTGEKVFLECVQDMDHENMFWYRQDPGLGLRLIYFSYDVKMKEKGDIPEGYSVSREKKERFSLILESASTNQTSMYLCASSSPRAGYYEQFFGPGTRLTVL.

The chain combines TRBV5-8 with TRBJ1-2; unclear D gene. Germline assignment: CDR1 SGHTS and CDR2 YDEGEE. This CDR3 has 9 residues. V was pared by 7 bases and J by 5 bases, with 3 bases between. The DNA of the CDR3 is TGTGCCAGCGCGTATGGCTACACCTTC. Translated: CASAYGYTF. Looking up the rest from reference TRBV5-8 and TRBJ1-2 gives the full variable domain: EAGVTQSPTHLIKTRGQQATLRCSPISGHTSVYWYQQALGLGLQFLLWYDEGEERNRGNFPPRFSGRQFPNYSSELNVNALELEDSALYLCASAYGYTFGSGTRLTVV.

The CDR3 DNA is TGTGCCAGCAGCTCAGGGCAAATTAATTCACCCCTCCACTTT. Its protein product is CASSSGQINSPLHF. V usage is TRBV7-2 and J usage is TRBJ1-6; D may be TRBD1 (5 bases). V was shortened by 4 bases and J by 6 bases, with 10 bases between the two germline ends. CDR1 and CDR2 from the germline V gene are SGHTA and FQGNSA. The CDR3 contains 14 residues.

The rearrangement uses TRBV5-1 and TRBJ2-1; 9 nucleotides match TRBD2. The germline gives CDR1 SGHRS, CDR2 YFSETQ. With V trimmed by 0 bases and J by 7 bases, 8 bases remained unmatched. The CDR3 is made up of 16 amino acids. The DNA for the CDR3 is TGCGCCAGCAGCTTGGGGCTGTCTAGCGGGAATAATGAGCAGTTCTTC. It codes for CASSLGLSSGNNEQFF.

This clone was observed a few times. The genes are TRBV29-1 and TRBJ2-7; TRBD1 agrees at 11 bases. The CDR3 extends over 13 amino acids. CDR1 SQVTM and CDR2 ANQGSEA come from the germline V gene. The V gene end was trimmed by 7 bases and the J gene end by 1 base; junction bases not matched to a gene: 3. The CDR3 DNA sequence: TGCAGCGCCGGGACAGGGGGATCCTACGAGCAGTACTTC. Residues: CSAGTGGSYEQYF.

The chain couples TRBV11-2 to TRBJ2-7, with 12 bases aligning to TRBD2. The CDR3 covers 19 residues. Germline V gene sequence: CDR1 SGHAT, CDR2 FQNNGV. With V trimmed by 4 bases and J by 6 bases, 19 bases remained unmatched. The CDR3 nucleotides read TGTGCCAGCAGCTCCCCAGGGAGTCTAGCGGGGGGGCCATCTGCCGAGCAGTACTTC. Translation: CASSSPGSLAGGPSAEQYF.

V and J are TRBV10-3 and TRBJ2-3; a weak D match, TRBD2 (6 bases). V gave up 2 bases and J gave up 5 bases, with 11 bases separating them. Germline CDR1 reads ENHRY; CDR2 reads SYGVKD. The CDR3 contains 14 residues. The CDR3 nucleotides read TGTGCCATCAGTGAGACGGGAGATTTAGATACGCAGTATTTT. Encoded protein: CAISETGDLDTQYF.

The chain joins TRBV6-2 or TRBV6-3 to TRBJ1-1; D possibly corresponds to TRBD1 (6 bases). V lost 5 bases and J lost 8, with 9 bases in between. There are 11 residues in the CDR3. In germline, CDR1 is MNHEY, CDR2 SVGEGT. The CDR3 nucleotides read TGTGCCAGCAGTACCGGGACAGAAGCTTTCTTT. Its protein is CASSTGTEAFF.

V is TRBV15 and J is TRBJ1-2; 11 nucleotides align to TRBD1. The V segment lost 1 base and the J segment 3 bases; nucleotides outside the gene matches: 7. CDR1 is LNHNV, CDR2 YYDKDF, per germline (reference sequence). This CDR3 has 17 amino acids. The CDR3 protein is CATSRAPGQGVHYGYTF. CDR3 DNA sequence: TGTGCCACCAGCAGAGCCCCGGGACAGGGGGTTCACTATGGCTACACCTTC.

The table lists this clone with a few counts. The V gene is TRBV29-1, the J gene TRBJ2-7; 7 bases are a match to TRBD2. The CDR3 loop spans 11 amino acids. Unmatched junction bases numbered 6, after V lost 7 bases and J lost 6 bases. Germline V CDR1 and CDR2: SQVTM, ANQGSEA. For the CDR3, the DNA is TGCAGCGGCAGACTAGCTGGCGAGCAGTACTTC. It specifies CSGRLAGEQYF.

The chain employs TRBV9 and TRBJ1-3; no clear D gene. The ends were cut back, 0 bases at V and 0 bases at J, with 10 bases in the middle. The CDR3 totals 16 residues. The germline V gene encodes CDR1 SGDLS and CDR2 YYNGEE. The chain's CDR3 is CASSVATPNSGNTIYF. Here the CDR3 DNA reads TGTGCCAGCAGCGTAGCTACCCCTAACTCTGGAAACACCATATATTTT.

V is TRBV28 and J is TRBJ1-1, with D tentatively TRBD1 (6 bases). This CDR3 spans 15 amino acids. Germline V gene sequence: CDR1 MDHEN, CDR2 SYDVKM. Trimming shortened V by 5 bases and J by 0 bases, and 13 bases separated the two germline ends. DNA for the CDR3: TGTGCCAGCAGTCTTTTTGGACAGATGAACACTGAAGCTTTCTTT. The encoded protein is CASSLFGQMNTEAFF.

The chain carries TRBV9 and TRBJ2-6; D gene ambiguous. The CDR3 is made up of 15 amino acids. Trimming shortened V by 0 bases and J by 2 bases, and 6 bases separated the two germline ends. CDR1 and CDR2 from the germline V gene are SGDLS and YYNGEE. The CDR3 nucleotides read TGTGCCAGCAGCGTAGTGGGCGCTGGGGCCAACGTCCTGACTTTC. It is translated as CASSVVGAGANVLTF.

The chain uses TRBV28 and TRBJ2-3; TRBD2 agrees at 11 bases. The V gene's germline CDR1 is MDHEN and CDR2 SYDVKM. The CDR3 has 16 residues. J lost 4 bases, V lost 5 bases, and 8 bases had no gene match. Here the CDR3 reads CASSTISGGASDTQYF. CDR3 DNA sequence: TGTGCCAGCAGTACAATTAGCGGGGGGGCATCAGATACGCAGTATTTT.

The chain uses TRBV11-2 and TRBJ2-5; 12 nucleotides agree with TRBD1. The CDR3 extends over 16 amino acids. V lost 1 base and J lost 6; bases outside the gene matches: 6. In germline, CDR1 is SGHAT, CDR2 FQNNGV. The DNA for the CDR3 is TGTGCCAGCAGCTTAGGAGGGACAGGGGGCTCAAAGACCCAGTACTTC. Translating it yields CASSLGGTGGSKTQYF.

The chain has TRBV9 and TRBJ1-1; 8 positions match TRBD1. V shed 0 bases, J shed 2 bases, and the junction held 9 bases outside the gene matches. This CDR3 is built from 17 residues. Germline CDR1 reads SGDLS; CDR2 reads YYNGEE. The CDR3: CASSVATGGRVNTEAFF. CDR3 coding DNA: TGTGCCAGCAGCGTAGCTACAGGGGGGAGGGTAAACACTGAAGCTTTCTTT.

The CDR3 DNA follows: TGTGCCAGCAGCCGTACAGGCTACTCTGGAAACACCATATATTTT. This translates into CASSRTGYSGNTIYF. The V gene is TRBV5-4, the J gene TRBJ1-3; perhaps TRBD1 as D (5 bases). From germline, CDR1 is SGHNT and CDR2 YYREEE (reference sequence). CDR3 length: 15 amino acids. V was cut by 4 bases and J by 0 bases, with 11 bases left in between.